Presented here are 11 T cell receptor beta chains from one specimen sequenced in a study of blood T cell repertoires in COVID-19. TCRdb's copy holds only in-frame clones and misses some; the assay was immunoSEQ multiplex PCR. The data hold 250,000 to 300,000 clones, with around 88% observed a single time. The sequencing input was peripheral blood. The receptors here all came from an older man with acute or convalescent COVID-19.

CDR3 DNA: TGTGCCAGCAGTGAAGCCCCATCCCGGGGGGGGACTGAAGCTTTCTTT. It translates to CASSEAPSRGGTEAFF. The chain has TRBV2 and TRBJ1-1, with a tentative D call TRBD1 (5 bases). Germline CDR1 reads SNHLY; CDR2 reads FYNNEI. The CDR3 totals 16 residues. Deletions cut 0 bases from V and 5 bases from J, with 16 bases between.

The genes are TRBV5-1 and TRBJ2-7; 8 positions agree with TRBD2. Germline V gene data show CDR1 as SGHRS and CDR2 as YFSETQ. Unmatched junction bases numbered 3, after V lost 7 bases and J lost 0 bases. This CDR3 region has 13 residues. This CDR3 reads CASRRGGSYEQYF. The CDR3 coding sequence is TGCGCCAGCCGACGGGGGGGCTCCTACGAGCAGTACTTC.

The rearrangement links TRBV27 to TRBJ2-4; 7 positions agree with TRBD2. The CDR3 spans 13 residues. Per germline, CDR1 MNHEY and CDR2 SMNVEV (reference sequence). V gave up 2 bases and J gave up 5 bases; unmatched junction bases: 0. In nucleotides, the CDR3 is TGTGCCAGCAGTTTAGCGGGGGAAAACATTCAGTACTTC. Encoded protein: CASSLAGENIQYF.

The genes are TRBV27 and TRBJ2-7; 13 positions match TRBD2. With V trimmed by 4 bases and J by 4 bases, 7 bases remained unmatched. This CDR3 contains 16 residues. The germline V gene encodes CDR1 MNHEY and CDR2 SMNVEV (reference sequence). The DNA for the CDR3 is TGTGCCAGCAGTTCGCCTAGGACTAGCGGGGGATACGAGCAGTACTTC. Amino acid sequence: CASSSPRTSGGYEQYF.

The CDR3 nucleotides are TGTGCCAGCAGCACAAGGGTCAGGGGGCAGTACTTC. Protein product: CASSTRVRGQYF. The chain combines TRBV6-5 with TRBJ2-7; tentative D call: TRBD1 (6 bases). The V end was cut by 6 bases, the J end by 9 bases, with 15 bases between. In germline, CDR1 is MNHEY, CDR2 SVGAGI. This CDR3 contains 12 residues.

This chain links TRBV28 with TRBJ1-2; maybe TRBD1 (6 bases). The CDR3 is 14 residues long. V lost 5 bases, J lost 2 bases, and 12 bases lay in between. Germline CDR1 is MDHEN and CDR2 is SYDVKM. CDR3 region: CASSDGQRNYGYTF. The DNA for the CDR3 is TGTGCCAGCAGTGACGGACAGAGGAACTATGGCTACACCTTC.

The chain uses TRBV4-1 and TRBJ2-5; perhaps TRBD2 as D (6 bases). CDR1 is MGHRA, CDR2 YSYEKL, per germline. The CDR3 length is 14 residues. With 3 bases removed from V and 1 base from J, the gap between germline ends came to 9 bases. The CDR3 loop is CASSHPGGQETQYF. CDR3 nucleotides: TGCGCCAGCAGCCATCCCGGGGGCCAAGAGACCCAGTACTTC.

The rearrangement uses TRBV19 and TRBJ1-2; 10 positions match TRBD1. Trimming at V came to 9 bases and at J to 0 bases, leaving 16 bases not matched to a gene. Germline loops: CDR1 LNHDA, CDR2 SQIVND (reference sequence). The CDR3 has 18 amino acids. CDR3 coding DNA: TGTGCCAGCCAAACCGGGACAGGGGCCCTCCTAGCTAACTATGGCTACACCTTC. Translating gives CASQTGTGALLANYGYTF.

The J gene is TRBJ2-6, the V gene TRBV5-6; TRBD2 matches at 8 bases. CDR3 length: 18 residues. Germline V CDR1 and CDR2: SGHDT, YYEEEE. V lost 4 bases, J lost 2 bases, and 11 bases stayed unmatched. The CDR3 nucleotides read TGTGCCAGCAGCCTGACTACCGGGACTAGTCCTGGGGCCAACGTCCTGACTTTC. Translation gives CASSLTTGTSPGANVLTF.

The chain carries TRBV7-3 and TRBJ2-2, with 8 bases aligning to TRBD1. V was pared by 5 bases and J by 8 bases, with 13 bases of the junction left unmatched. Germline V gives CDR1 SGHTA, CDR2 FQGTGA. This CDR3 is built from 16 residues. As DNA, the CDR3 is TGTGCCAGCAGCAGGACGTCAGGGGGCGTTTCGGGGGAGCTGTTTTTT. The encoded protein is CASSRTSGGVSGELFF.

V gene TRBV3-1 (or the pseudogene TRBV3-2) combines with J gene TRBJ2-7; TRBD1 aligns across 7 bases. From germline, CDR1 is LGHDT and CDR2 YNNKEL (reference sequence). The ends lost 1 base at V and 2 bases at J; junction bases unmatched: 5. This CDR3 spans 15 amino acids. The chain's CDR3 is CASSQGGTATYEQYF. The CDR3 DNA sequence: TGTGCCAGCAGCCAAGGGGGGACAGCCACCTACGAGCAGTACTTC.